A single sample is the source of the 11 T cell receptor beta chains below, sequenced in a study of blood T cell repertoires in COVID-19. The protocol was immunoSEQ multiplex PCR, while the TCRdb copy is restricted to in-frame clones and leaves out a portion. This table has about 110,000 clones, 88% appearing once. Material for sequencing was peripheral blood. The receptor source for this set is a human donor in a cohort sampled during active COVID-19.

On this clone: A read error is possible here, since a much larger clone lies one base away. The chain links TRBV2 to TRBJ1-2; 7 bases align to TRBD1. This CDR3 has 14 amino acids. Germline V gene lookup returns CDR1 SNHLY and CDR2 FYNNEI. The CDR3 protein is CASSPDRFGYSYTF. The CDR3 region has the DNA TGTGCCAGCAGCCCGGACAGGTTCGGCTATAGCTACACCTTC.

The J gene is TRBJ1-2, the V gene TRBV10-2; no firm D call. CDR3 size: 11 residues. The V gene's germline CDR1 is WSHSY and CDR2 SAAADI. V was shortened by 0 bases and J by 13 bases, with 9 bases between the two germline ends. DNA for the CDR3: TGCGCCAGCAGTGAGTCTGGGGAGGGCACCTTC. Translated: CASSESGEGTF.

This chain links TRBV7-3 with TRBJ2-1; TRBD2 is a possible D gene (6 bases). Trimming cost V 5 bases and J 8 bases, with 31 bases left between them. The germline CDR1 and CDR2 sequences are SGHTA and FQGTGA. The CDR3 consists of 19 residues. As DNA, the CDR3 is TGTGCCAGCAGCCTTAGGGGCGGGGCAAGTTTGGGCGCGAGCTATGAGCAGTTCTTC. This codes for CASSLRGGASLGASYEQFF.

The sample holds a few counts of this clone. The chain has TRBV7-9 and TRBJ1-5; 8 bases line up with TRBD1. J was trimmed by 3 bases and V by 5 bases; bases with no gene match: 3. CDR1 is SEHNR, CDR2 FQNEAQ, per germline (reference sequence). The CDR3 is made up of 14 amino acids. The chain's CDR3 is CASSPGQDNQPQHF. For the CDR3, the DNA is TGTGCCAGCAGCCCGGGACAGGACAATCAGCCCCAGCATTTT.

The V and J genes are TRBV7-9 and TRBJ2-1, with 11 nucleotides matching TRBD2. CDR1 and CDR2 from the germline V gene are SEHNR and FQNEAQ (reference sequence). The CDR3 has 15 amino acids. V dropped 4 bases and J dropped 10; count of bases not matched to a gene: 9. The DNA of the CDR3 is TGTGCCAGCAGCTCCGGGACTAGCGGATTTCAGGAGCAGTTCTTC. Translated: CASSSGTSGFQEQFF.

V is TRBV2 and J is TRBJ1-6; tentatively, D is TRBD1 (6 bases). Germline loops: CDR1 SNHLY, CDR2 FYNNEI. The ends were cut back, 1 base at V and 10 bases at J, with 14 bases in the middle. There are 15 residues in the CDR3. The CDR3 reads CASSEGQGIWSPLHF. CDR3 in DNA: TGTGCCAGCAGTGAAGGGCAGGGGATCTGGTCACCCCTCCACTTT.

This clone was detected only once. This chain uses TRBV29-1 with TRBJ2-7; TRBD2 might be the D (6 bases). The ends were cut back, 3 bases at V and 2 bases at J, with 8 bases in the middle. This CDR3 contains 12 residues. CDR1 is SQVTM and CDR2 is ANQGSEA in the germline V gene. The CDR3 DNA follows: TGCAGCGTTGAGGAGGGCACCTACGAGCAGTACTTC. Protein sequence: CSVEEGTYEQYF.

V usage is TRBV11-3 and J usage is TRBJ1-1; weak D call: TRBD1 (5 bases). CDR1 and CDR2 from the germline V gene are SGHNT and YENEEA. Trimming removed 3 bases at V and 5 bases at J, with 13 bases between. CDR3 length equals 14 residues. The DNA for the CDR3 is TGTGCCAGCAGCTTCAGTGGGGCGCAGACTGAAGCTTTCTTT. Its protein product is CASSFSGAQTEAFF.

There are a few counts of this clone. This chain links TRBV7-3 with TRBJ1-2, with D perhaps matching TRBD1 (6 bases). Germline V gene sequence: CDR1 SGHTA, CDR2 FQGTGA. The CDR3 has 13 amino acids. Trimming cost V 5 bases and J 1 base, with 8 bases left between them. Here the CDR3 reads CASSPDSNYGYTF. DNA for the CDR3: TGTGCCAGCAGCCCGGACAGTAACTATGGCTACACCTTC.

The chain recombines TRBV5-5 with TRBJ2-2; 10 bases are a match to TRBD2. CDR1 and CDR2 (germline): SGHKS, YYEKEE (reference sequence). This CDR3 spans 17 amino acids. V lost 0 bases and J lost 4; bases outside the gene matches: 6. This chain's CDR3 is CASSLDASGRRTGELFF. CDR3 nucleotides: TGTGCCAGCAGCTTGGACGCTAGCGGGAGACGCACCGGGGAGCTGTTTTTT.

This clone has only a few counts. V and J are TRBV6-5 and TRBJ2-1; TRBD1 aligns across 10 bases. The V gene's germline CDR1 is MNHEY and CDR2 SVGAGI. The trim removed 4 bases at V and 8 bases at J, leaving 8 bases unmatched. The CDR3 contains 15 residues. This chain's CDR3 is CASSFGQGGSYEQFF. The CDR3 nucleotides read TGTGCCAGCAGTTTCGGACAGGGGGGGTCTTATGAGCAGTTCTTC.